This T cell receptor (beta chain) was sequenced for a study of T-cell reconstitution after alpha-beta-depleted transplantation in children. The CDR3 loop spans 17 amino acids. The germline CDR1 and CDR2 sequences are GTSNPN and SVGIG (reference sequence). J lost 3 bases, V lost 1 base, and 5 bases had no gene match. A TCRbeta library incorporating unique molecular identifiers was prepared. TCRdb used MiXCR to reprocess the PCR reads, holding one entry per CDR3 protein. This table has nearly 550,000 distinct CDR3 sequences, around 18% appearing once. The sequencing here drew on PBMCs from the stem cell graft donor, taken from the stem cell graft. This receptor was taken from a human donor who donated a stem cell graft to a child with acute lymphoblastic leukemia. J is TRBJ2-1 and V is TRBV30, with 14 bases lining up with TRBD2. CDR3 loop: CAWSGLGLAGDYNEQFF. The CDR3 DNA reads as TGTGCCTGGAGTGGGCTGGGACTAGCGGGAGACTACAATGAGCAGTTCTTC.